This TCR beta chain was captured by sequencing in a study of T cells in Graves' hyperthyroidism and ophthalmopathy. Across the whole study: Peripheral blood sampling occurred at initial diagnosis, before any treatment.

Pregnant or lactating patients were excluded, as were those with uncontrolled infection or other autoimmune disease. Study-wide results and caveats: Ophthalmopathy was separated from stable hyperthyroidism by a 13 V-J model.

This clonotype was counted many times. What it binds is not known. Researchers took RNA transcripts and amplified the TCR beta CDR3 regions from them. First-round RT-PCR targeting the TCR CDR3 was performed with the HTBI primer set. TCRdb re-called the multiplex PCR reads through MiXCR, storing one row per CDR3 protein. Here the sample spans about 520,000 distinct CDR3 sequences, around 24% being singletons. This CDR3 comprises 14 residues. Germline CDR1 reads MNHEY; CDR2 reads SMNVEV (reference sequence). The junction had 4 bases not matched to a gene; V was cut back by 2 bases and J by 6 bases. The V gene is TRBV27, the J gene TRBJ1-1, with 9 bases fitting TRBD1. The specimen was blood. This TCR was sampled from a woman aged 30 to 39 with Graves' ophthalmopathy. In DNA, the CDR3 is TGTGCCAGCAGTTTAGCGGGACAGGGCGCTGAAGCTTTCTTT. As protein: CASSLAGQGAEAFF.